Each of the 24 T cell receptor beta chains below was sequenced from the same sample in a study of blood T cell repertoires in COVID-19. Method: immunoSEQ multiplex PCR; TCRdb's copy keeps in-frame clones and lacks some. The sample lists under 250,000 clones, roughly 84% occurring once. The sample taken for sequencing was peripheral blood. The receptors here all came from an elderly woman with acute or convalescent COVID-19.

J is TRBJ2-1 and V is TRBV10-3; 8 bases line up with TRBD1. The V and J ends lost 6 bases and 7 bases, in that order; junction bases with no gene match: 8. In germline, CDR1 is ENHRY, CDR2 SYGVKD. CDR3 length: 14 residues. The DNA of the CDR3 is TGTGCCATCAGCGCCCGGACAGGGCGGAATGAGCAGTTCTTC. It yields the protein CAISARTGRNEQFF.

This clone was observed a few times. The rearrangement joins TRBV7-7 to TRBJ2-2; 7 nucleotides match TRBD1. Per the germline V gene, CDR1 is SSHAT and CDR2 is FNYEAQ (reference sequence). V was clipped by 3 bases and J by 8 bases; unmatched bases: 12. The CDR3 is 16 residues long. The CDR3 loop is CASSFDRDPTAGELFF. The CDR3 region has the DNA TGTGCCAGCAGCTTCGACAGGGACCCGACCGCGGGGGAGCTGTTTTTT.

This clone was observed a handful of times. V and J are TRBV2 and TRBJ1-5, with 8 bases fitting TRBD1. J gave up 3 bases and V 4 bases, and 8 bases lay outside the gene matches. In germline, CDR1 is SNHLY, CDR2 FYNNEI. This CDR3 region has 16 residues. In DNA form, the CDR3 reads TGTGCCAGCAGTGCCGGGACAGGAGAATACAATCAGCCCCAGCATTTT. Protein: CASSAGTGEYNQPQHF.

The CDR3 nucleotides are TGTGCCAGCAGCTTATCTATAGCGGGGTTTACAGATACGCAGTATTTT. It encodes CASSLSIAGFTDTQYF. The genes are TRBV7-8 and TRBJ2-3, with TRBD2 matching 8 bases. V was clipped by 2 bases and J by 3 bases; unmatched bases: 7. This CDR3 has 16 residues. Germline CDR1 and CDR2: SGHVS and FQNEAQ.

CDR3 region: CASSFSGEVRNSPLHF. The DNA for the CDR3 is TGCGCCAGCAGCTTCTCCGGGGAAGTGAGGAATTCACCCCTCCACTTT. The V gene is TRBV5-1, the J gene TRBJ1-6, with no clear D. Germline V lookup: CDR1 SGHRS, CDR2 YFSETQ. CDR3 length: 16 residues. Trimming pared 2 bases from V and 7 bases from J, leaving 16 bases between.

V and J are TRBV6-2 or TRBV6-3 and TRBJ2-1; 7 bases are a match to TRBD1. Germline CDR1 MNHEY, CDR2 SVGEGT. The ends lost 4 bases at V and 9 bases at J; junction bases unmatched: 9. The CDR3 is made up of 14 amino acids. The CDR3 bases are TGTGCCAGCAGTTTCGACCAGAAGGGGGCTGAGCAGTTCTTC. Translated, it gives CASSFDQKGAEQFF.

The chain links TRBV3-1 (or the pseudogene TRBV3-2) to TRBJ2-7, with 13 nucleotides matching TRBD2. Trimming took 1 base from V and 3 from J; bases not matched to a gene: 6. This CDR3 region has 17 residues. Germline V gene sequence: CDR1 LGHDT, CDR2 YNNKEL (reference sequence). The CDR3 here is CASSQAGLAGAFYEQYF. The CDR3 nucleotides are TGTGCCAGCAGCCAAGCAGGACTAGCGGGGGCTTTCTACGAGCAGTACTTC.

The chain employs TRBV14 and TRBJ1-2; D unresolved. CDR3 length equals 14 residues. The germline CDR1 and CDR2 sequences are SGHDN and FVKESK. V was pared by 0 bases and J by 1 base, with 6 bases between. CDR3 DNA: TGTGCCAGCAGCCAAGACACAGTTAACTATGGCTACACCTTC. Protein product: CASSQDTVNYGYTF.

The J gene is TRBJ1-5, the V gene TRBV10-3; TRBD1 matches at 8 bases. The V and J ends lost 6 bases and 6 bases, in that order; junction bases with no gene match: 10. Per the germline V gene, CDR1 is ENHRY and CDR2 is SYGVKD. This CDR3 is 15 amino acids long. The chain's CDR3 is CAISTDRAFSQPQHF. CDR3 coding DNA: TGTGCCATCAGCACGGACAGGGCCTTTAGTCAGCCCCAGCATTTT.

The V gene is TRBV7-8, the J gene TRBJ1-2; 10 positions agree with TRBD1. J lost 3 bases, V lost 5 bases, and 6 bases had no gene match. The length of the CDR3 is 15 residues. Germline lookup yields CDR1 SGHVS and CDR2 FQNEAQ. The DNA of the CDR3 is TGTGCCAGCAGCCTGGGACAGGGGCTGGACTATGGCTACACCTTC. It codes for CASSLGQGLDYGYTF.

The chain couples TRBV30 to TRBJ1-2; D gene unclear. This CDR3 is 13 amino acids long. Germline CDR1 GTSNPN, CDR2 SVGIG (reference sequence). V gave up 0 bases and J gave up 7 bases, with 12 bases separating them. In DNA form, the CDR3 reads TGTGCCTGGAGTGTACGAGGGTTTGGTGGCTACACCTTC. It specifies CAWSVRGFGGYTF.

The chain combines TRBV5-6 with TRBJ2-7; D may be TRBD1 (5 bases). V shed 0 bases and J shed 1 base, with 8 bases lying between them. This CDR3 region has 14 residues. Germline V CDR1 and CDR2: SGHDT, YYEEEE. The CDR3 nucleotides read TGTGCCAGCAGCTTGGAGGGGTTTTCCTACGAGCAGTACTTC. Translating gives CASSLEGFSYEQYF.

This chain joins TRBV24-1 and TRBJ2-5; D is undetermined. The CDR3 has 14 amino acids. Trimming removed 4 bases from V and 5 bases from J, with 13 bases in between. The germline gives CDR1 KGHDR, CDR2 SFDVKD. This chain's CDR3 is CATSDFGSWETQYF. CDR3 DNA: TGTGCCACCAGTGACTTTGGTAGCTGGGAGACCCAGTACTTC.

J is TRBJ1-5 and V is TRBV27, with unresolved D. Germline CDR1 MNHEY, CDR2 SMNVEV (reference sequence). Trimming took 4 bases from V and 2 from J, leaving 6 bases between them. This CDR3 spans 13 amino acids. In DNA form, the CDR3 reads TGTGCCAGCAGTTACGCGGGCAATCAGCCCCAGCATTTT. This sequence encodes CASSYAGNQPQHF.

The chain employs TRBV2 and TRBJ2-1; unclear D gene. The CDR3 has 12 amino acids. CDR1 SNHLY and CDR2 FYNNEI come from the germline V gene. Trimming pared 4 bases from V and 4 bases from J, leaving 5 bases between. This CDR3 reads CASSGLYNEQFF. The DNA for the CDR3 is TGTGCCAGCAGTGGCCTATACAATGAGCAGTTCTTC. Based on the CDR3 plus reference TRBV2 and TRBJ2-1, the full variable domain is EPEVTQTPSHQVTQMGQEVILRCVPISNHLYFYWYRQILGQKVEFLVSFYNNEISEKSEIFDDQFSVERPDGSNFTLKIRSTKLEDSAMYFCASSGLYNEQFFGPGTRLTVL.

The chain is built from TRBV21-1 and TRBJ1-6; TRBD1 is taken as the D call from the table, unchecked against the DNA. TRBV21-1 is a listed pseudogene. This CDR3 region has 16 residues. For the CDR3, the DNA is TGTGCCAGCAGCAAAGGCAGTCTCTCCTATAATTCACCCCTCCACTTT. Protein product: CASSKGSLSYNSPLHF.

This chain links TRBV2 with TRBJ2-7, with TRBD2 matching 11 bases. V shed 6 bases, J shed 2 bases, and the junction held 6 bases outside the gene matches. From germline, CDR1 is SNHLY and CDR2 FYNNEI. The CDR3 is made up of 15 amino acids. The DNA for the CDR3 is TGTGCCAGCAGGGATGGGACTAGCGGAACCTACGAGCAGTACTTC. This translates into CASRDGTSGTYEQYF.

About this clone itself: This same CDR3 is encoded by further DNA sequences in the sample. This chain links TRBV7-2 with TRBJ1-6; 9 bases fit TRBD1. Trimming cost V 3 bases and J 7 bases; bases outside gene matches: 1. The germline CDR1 and CDR2 sequences are SGHTA and FQGNSA. There are 14 residues in the CDR3. The DNA of the CDR3 is TGTGCCAGCAGCTTGGACAGGGGCAATTCACCCCTCCACTTT. This codes for CASSLDRGNSPLHF.

As to this clone: The same CDR3 also results from other DNA sequences found in this sample. The genes are TRBV2 and TRBJ1-4; the match to TRBD1 covers 8 bases. Germline V lookup: CDR1 SNHLY, CDR2 FYNNEI. V lost 8 bases and J lost 2; bases outside the gene matches: 4. This CDR3 is 14 amino acids long. CDR3 in DNA: TGTGCCAGCTCCAGGGGGCTCACTAATGAAAAACTGTTTTTT. Residues: CASSRGLTNEKLFF.

This clone appeared a single time. The chain links TRBV2 to TRBJ2-7; perhaps TRBD2 as D (6 bases). Trimming removed 4 bases from V and 6 bases from J, with 10 bases in between. Per the germline V gene, CDR1 is SNHLY and CDR2 is FYNNEI. The CDR3 spans 12 residues. The CDR3 protein is CASSGLAPEQYF. The CDR3 coding sequence is TGTGCCAGCAGTGGTCTAGCGCCCGAGCAGTACTTC.

The chain is built from TRBV11-3 and TRBJ2-7; 9 nucleotides agree with TRBD1. J was trimmed by 2 bases and V by 1 base; bases with no gene match: 9. The CDR3 has 17 amino acids. From germline, CDR1 is SGHNT and CDR2 YENEEA. The CDR3 DNA reads as TGTGCCAGCAGCTTAGTCACAGGGGGCCACCCCACCTACGAGCAGTACTTC. Encoded protein: CASSLVTGGHPTYEQYF.

This clone has just a few counts. The J gene is TRBJ2-1, the V gene TRBV19; 14 bases agree with TRBD2. The CDR3 is made up of 19 amino acids. V gave up 3 bases and J gave up 7 bases; unmatched junction bases: 14. In germline, CDR1 is LNHDA, CDR2 SQIVND (reference sequence). The CDR3 is CASSIQRGLAGASRNEQFF. CDR3 bases: TGTGCCAGTAGTATTCAACGGGGACTAGCGGGGGCCTCTAGGAATGAGCAGTTCTTC.

The V gene is TRBV7-9, the J gene TRBJ2-1; possible D gene TRBD2, 5 bases. CDR1 SEHNR and CDR2 FQNEAQ come from the germline V gene (reference sequence). The CDR3 is 14 amino acids. The V end lost 6 bases, the J end lost 0 bases, and 9 bases lay between the germline ends. This chain's CDR3 is CASRSGSSYNEQFF. The CDR3 DNA sequence: TGTGCCAGCAGGAGCGGTAGCTCCTACAATGAGCAGTTCTTC.

V and J are TRBV7-2 and TRBJ2-3; 10 nucleotides agree with TRBD2. Per germline, CDR1 SGHTA and CDR2 FQGNSA. V gave up 2 bases and J gave up 2 bases; unmatched junction bases: 10. There are 18 residues in the CDR3. DNA of the CDR3: TGTGCCAGCAGCTTAAAAAGCGGGGGGGCTACCCTCACAGATACGCAGTATTTT. Residues: CASSLKSGGATLTDTQYF.